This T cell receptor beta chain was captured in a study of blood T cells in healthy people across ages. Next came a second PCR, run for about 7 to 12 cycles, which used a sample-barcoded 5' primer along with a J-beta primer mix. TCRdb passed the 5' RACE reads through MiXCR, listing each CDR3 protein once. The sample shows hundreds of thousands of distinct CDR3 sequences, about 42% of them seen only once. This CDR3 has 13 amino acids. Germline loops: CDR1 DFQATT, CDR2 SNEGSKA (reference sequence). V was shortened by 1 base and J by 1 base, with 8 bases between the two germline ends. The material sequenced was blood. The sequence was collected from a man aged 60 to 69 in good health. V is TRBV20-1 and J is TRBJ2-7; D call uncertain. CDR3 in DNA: TGCAGTGCTAGAGCCCCAGCTTCCTACGAGCAGTACTTC. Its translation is CSARAPASYEQYF.